The entry below gives a single T cell receptor (beta chain) sequence along with its context. Its matching antigen is unknown. These data are taken from a study of cytomegalovirus exposure and HLA in healthy donors. Study results and limitations: In vitro assays verified that three CMV-associated chains recognized CMV antigens specifically.

The repertoire was sequenced with immunoSEQ multiplex PCR; TCRdb's copy has only in-frame clones and lacks some. The sample contains more than 45,000 clones, over 90% of which appear only once. This CDR3 comprises 13 residues. Germline CDR1 is SGHRS and CDR2 is YFSETQ. Deletions cut 0 bases from V and 5 bases from J, with 5 bases between. Among the 110 or so subjects of the validation cohort, separate from the approximately 670-subject first cohort, were the donors. Material: PBMCs. The sequence derives from a man aged 18 to 30 in good health and CMV-seronegative. The chain couples TRBV5-1 to TRBJ1-4, with D unresolved. The CDR3 protein is CASSLALNEKLFF. CDR3 nucleotides: TGCGCCAGCAGCTTGGCTCTAAATGAAAAACTGTTTTTT.